Presented here are 13 T cell receptor beta chains from one specimen sequenced in a study of T cell responses to AZD1222 COVID-19 vaccine. The table came from immunoSEQ multiplex PCR; TCRdb's copy has only in-frame clones and leaves some out. The profile shows over 55,000 clones, about four fifths of them singletons. The input for sequencing was peripheral blood, taken 28 days after the second AZD1222 dose. The receptors originated from an adult who received the AZD1222 COVID-19 vaccine.

V gene TRBV11-1 combines with J gene TRBJ2-5; a possible D gene is TRBD2 (6 bases). This CDR3 has 15 amino acids. V lost 3 bases and J lost 2, with 13 bases in between. CDR1 is SGHAT and CDR2 is FQDESV in the germline V gene (reference sequence). CDR3 region: CASSFSGLFQETQYF. The CDR3, as DNA: TGTGCCAGCAGCTTTAGCGGTCTCTTTCAAGAGACCCAGTACTTC.

The chain combines TRBV5-1 with TRBJ1-4, with TRBD1 as a possible D gene (6 bases). CDR1 SGHRS and CDR2 YFSETQ come from the germline V gene. Between the trimmed V and J ends, which lost 0 bases and 5 bases, there was a span of 14 bases. CDR3 length equals 16 residues. This CDR3 reads CASSLGAGGQNEKLFF. The CDR3 bases are TGCGCCAGCAGCTTGGGTGCCGGGGGGCAAAATGAAAAACTGTTTTTT.

As DNA, the CDR3 is TGTGCCAGTAGTATGGGCCTCTGGAACACTGAAGCTTTCTTT. Protein product: CASSMGLWNTEAFF. The chain uses TRBV19 and TRBJ1-1; no reliable D call. Germline V gene lookup returns CDR1 LNHDA and CDR2 SQIVND (reference sequence). The CDR3 is 14 residues long. V lost 3 bases, J lost 1 base, and 9 bases lay in between.

V is TRBV13 and J is TRBJ2-1, with D unclear. Trimming left V 5 bases short and J 6 bases short, with 11 bases between. Germline assignment: CDR1 PRHDT and CDR2 FYEKMQ (reference sequence). CDR3 length: 13 residues. CDR3 residues: CASSSAAINEQFF. CDR3 coding DNA: TGTGCCAGCAGCAGTGCGGCGATCAATGAGCAGTTCTTC.

The chain links TRBV27 to TRBJ2-7; D is possibly TRBD1 or TRBD2 (6 bases each). The CDR3 has 15 residues. V lost 3 bases, J lost 2 bases, and 14 bases lay in between. Germline V gene sequence: CDR1 MNHEY, CDR2 SMNVEV (reference sequence). Written as DNA, the CDR3 is TGTGCCAGCAGTTTGGCTGGGGGGCTGACCTACGAGCAGTACTTC. Amino acid sequence: CASSLAGGLTYEQYF.

The chain carries TRBV19 and TRBJ2-2; possible D gene TRBD1, 6 bases. CDR1 and CDR2 from the germline V gene are LNHDA and SQIVND (reference sequence). The V end lost 4 bases, the J end lost 1 base, and 7 bases lay between the germline ends. The CDR3 spans 14 residues. CDR3 region: CASSTTGNTGELFF. The CDR3 coding sequence is TGTGCCAGTAGTACGACAGGGAACACCGGGGAGCTGTTTTTT.

Worth noting for this clone: This specimen includes other DNA sequences encoding the same CDR3. This chain links TRBV19 with TRBJ1-2; unclear D gene. CDR1 and CDR2 (germline): LNHDA, SQIVND (reference sequence). V gave up 3 bases and J gave up 2 bases, with 7 bases separating them. This CDR3 region has 13 residues. The CDR3 nucleotides are TGTGCCAGTAGTATGGCGCTAAACTATGGCTACACCTTC. Translation: CASSMALNYGYTF.

The chain employs TRBV4-3 and TRBJ2-3, with a tentative D call TRBD1 (6 bases). The germline V gene has CDR1 LGHNA and CDR2 YSLEER. The CDR3 is 16 amino acids. The V and J ends lost 0 bases and 4 bases respectively, with 14 bases between them. In nucleotides, the CDR3 is TGCGCCAGCAGCCAAGATTCACAGGGTCCCTCAGATACGCAGTATTTT. This gives the protein CASSQDSQGPSDTQYF.

The CDR3 DNA sequence: TGCAGCGCTCAGCTGGGTTGGGGTCAGCCCCAGCATTTT. It translates to CSAQLGWGQPQHF. The rearrangement links TRBV29-1 to TRBJ1-5; no reliable D call. Trimming took 7 bases from V and 6 from J, leaving 16 bases between them. The CDR3 loop spans 13 amino acids. CDR1 is SQVTM and CDR2 is ANQGSEA in the germline V gene.

The chain employs TRBV2 and TRBJ1-5, with a tentative D call TRBD1 (6 bases). Germline values: CDR1 SNHLY, CDR2 FYNNEI. The CDR3 runs 13 residues. Trimming stripped 11 bases from V and 3 bases from J, with 14 bases between. This chain's CDR3 is CASRGGNNQPQHF. The CDR3 DNA reads TGTGCCTCCAGGGGAGGGAACAATCAGCCCCAGCATTTT. Together with reference TRBV2 and TRBJ1-5, the CDR3 gives the full variable domain: EPEVTQTPSHQVTQMGQEVILRCVPISNHLYFYWYRQILGQKVEFLVSFYNNEISEKSEIFDDQFSVERPDGSNFTLKIRSTKLEDSAMYFCASRGGNNQPQHFGDGTRLSIL.

This clone was detected a few times. J is TRBJ1-1 and V is TRBV5-1; TRBD1 agrees at 11 bases. With V trimmed by 0 bases and J by 5 bases, 3 bases remained unmatched. Germline assignment: CDR1 SGHRS and CDR2 YFSETQ. The CDR3 is 15 amino acids. The CDR3 bases are TGCGCCAGCAGCTTGGTTGGGACAGGGGGGACTGAAGCTTTCTTT. This sequence encodes CASSLVGTGGTEAFF.

This clone was detected once. V is TRBV5-1 and J is TRBJ1-2; 7 nucleotides align to TRBD1. In germline, CDR1 is SGHRS, CDR2 YFSETQ. V lost 6 bases to trimming and J lost 2 bases; unmatched junction nucleotides: 10. The CDR3 extends over 15 amino acids. The CDR3: CASNPGEGANYGYTF. The CDR3 region has the DNA TGCGCCAGCAACCCCGGGGAGGGGGCGAACTATGGCTACACCTTC. The full variable domain, completed using reference TRBV5-1 and TRBJ1-2, is KAGVTQTPRYLIKTRGQQVTLSCSPISGHRSVSWYQQTPGQGLQFLFEYFSETQRNKGNFPGRFSGRQFSNSRSEMNVSTLELGDSALYLCASNPGEGANYGYTFGSGTRLTVV.

Notes on this clone: The junction and the germline gene differ at one end; a read error may be behind it. The rearrangement uses TRBV2 and TRBJ2-3; weak D call: TRBD1 (5 bases). This CDR3 is 13 amino acids long. CDR1 and CDR2 (germline): SNHLY, FYNNEI. The CDR3 loop is CASSEGASRGQYF. CDR3 in DNA: TGTGCCAGCAGCGAAGGGGCCTCCCGAGGGCAGTATTTT.